This T cell receptor (beta chain) was documented in a study of cytomegalovirus exposure and HLA in healthy donors. Study results and caveats: In an earlier analysis, most TCR beta V segments were productive about 90% or about 30% of the time. The sole available immune exposure information was CMV serostatus. In a later analysis, most CMV-associated TCR beta chains appeared HLA-restricted. Later examination showed HLA-associated TCR beta chains had greater clonal expansion than equally common others.

Primers included in the PCR were 60 Vbeta and 13 Jbeta primers. The data were produced by immunoSEQ multiplex PCR, yet TCRdb's version contains in-frame clones alone and is incomplete. Of about 120,000 clones in the sample, about four fifths were seen once. For this clone: The antigen remains unidentified.

This receptor was identified in a male donor in good health and CMV-seropositive. The sequenced material came from PBMCs.

The CDR3, as DNA: TGTGCTAGTGGTTTGGGGGCCGGCACTGAAGCTTTCTTT. Its protein product is CASGLGAGTEAFF. The V and J genes are TRBV12-5 and TRBJ1-1; D not certain. The V end lost 1 base, the J end lost 4 bases, and 7 bases lay between the germline ends. CDR3 size: 13 residues. Germline loops: CDR1 LGHNT, CDR2 FRNRAP.